This TCR beta chain was found in a study of T cells after yellow fever vaccination. Via MiXCR, TCRdb re-called the 5' RACE reads, giving one row per CDR3 protein. This table has nearly 550,000 distinct CDR3 sequences, roughly 21% appearing once. Broader study findings: On re-exposure, the response was weaker but peaked faster, at day 5 versus 15.

Trimming took 6 bases from V and 0 from J, leaving 15 bases between them. The CDR3 sequence is 16 residues long. Germline CDR1 MGHDK, CDR2 SYGVNS. Regarding this clonotype: Its antigen is still unknown.

Sequenced here: PBMCs, sampled 15 days after the yellow fever booster vaccination. The receptor was isolated from a man aged 25-45 years who received the YFV17D yellow fever vaccine. V and J are TRBV25-1 and TRBJ2-1; TRBD2 is a possible D gene (6 bases). CDR3 amino acids: CASSGWEAHSYNEQFF. In DNA, the CDR3 is TGTGCCAGCAGCGGTTGGGAGGCCCACTCCTACAATGAGCAGTTCTTC.